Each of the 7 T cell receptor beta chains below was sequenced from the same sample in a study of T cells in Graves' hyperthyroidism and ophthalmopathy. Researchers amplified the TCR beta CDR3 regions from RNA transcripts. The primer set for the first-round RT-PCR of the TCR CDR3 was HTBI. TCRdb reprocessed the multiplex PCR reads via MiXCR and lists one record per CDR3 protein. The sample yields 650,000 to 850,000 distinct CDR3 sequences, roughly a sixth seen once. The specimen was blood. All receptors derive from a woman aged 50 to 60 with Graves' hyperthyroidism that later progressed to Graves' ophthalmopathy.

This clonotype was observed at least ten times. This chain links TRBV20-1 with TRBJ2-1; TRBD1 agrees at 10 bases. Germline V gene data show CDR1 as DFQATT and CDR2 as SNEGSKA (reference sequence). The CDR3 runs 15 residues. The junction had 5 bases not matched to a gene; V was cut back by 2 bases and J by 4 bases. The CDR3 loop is CSARPPGQGYNEQFF. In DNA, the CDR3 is TGCAGTGCTAGACCCCCGGGACAGGGGTACAATGAGCAGTTCTTC.

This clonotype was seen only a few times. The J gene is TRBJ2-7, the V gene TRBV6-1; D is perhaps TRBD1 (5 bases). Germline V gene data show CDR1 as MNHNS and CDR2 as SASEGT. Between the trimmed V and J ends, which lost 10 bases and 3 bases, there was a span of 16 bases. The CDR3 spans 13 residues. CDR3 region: CATVGDFNYEQYF. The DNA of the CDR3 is TGTGCCACAGTAGGGGATTTCAACTACGAGCAGTACTTC.

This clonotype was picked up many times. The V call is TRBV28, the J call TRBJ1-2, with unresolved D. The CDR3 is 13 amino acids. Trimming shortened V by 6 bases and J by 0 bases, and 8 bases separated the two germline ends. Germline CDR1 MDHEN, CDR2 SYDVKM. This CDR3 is CASRVTTNYGYTF. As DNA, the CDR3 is TGTGCCAGCAGGGTTACTACTAACTATGGCTACACCTTC.

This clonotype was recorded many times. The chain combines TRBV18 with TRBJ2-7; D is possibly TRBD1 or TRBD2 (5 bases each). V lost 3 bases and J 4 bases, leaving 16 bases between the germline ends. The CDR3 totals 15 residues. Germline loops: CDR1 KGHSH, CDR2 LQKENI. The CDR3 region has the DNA TGTGCCAGCTCACCGACACGGGGCCGGACTTACGAGCAGTACTTC. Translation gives CASSPTRGRTYEQYF.

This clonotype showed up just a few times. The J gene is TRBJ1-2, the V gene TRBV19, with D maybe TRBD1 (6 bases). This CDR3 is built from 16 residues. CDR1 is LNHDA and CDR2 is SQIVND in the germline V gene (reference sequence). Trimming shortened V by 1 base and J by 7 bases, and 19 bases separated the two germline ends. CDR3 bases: TGTGCCAGTAGTATAGCGGGCAGGGGAGAAAACCGTGGCTACACCTTC. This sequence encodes CASSIAGRGENRGYTF.

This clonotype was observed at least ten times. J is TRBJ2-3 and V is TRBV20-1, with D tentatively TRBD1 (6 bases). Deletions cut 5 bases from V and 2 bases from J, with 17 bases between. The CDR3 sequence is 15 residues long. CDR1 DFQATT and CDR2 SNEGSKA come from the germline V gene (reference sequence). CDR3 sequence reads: CSAEDQTGYTDTQYF. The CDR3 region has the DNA TGCAGTGCTGAAGATCAGACAGGCTACACAGATACGCAGTATTTT.

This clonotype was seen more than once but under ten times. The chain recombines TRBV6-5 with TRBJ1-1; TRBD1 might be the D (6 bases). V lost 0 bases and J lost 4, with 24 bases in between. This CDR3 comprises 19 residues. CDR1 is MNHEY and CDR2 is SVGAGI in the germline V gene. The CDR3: CASSYSRGDRPRPGTEAFF. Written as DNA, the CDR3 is TGTGCCAGCAGTTACTCGAGAGGCGACAGGCCTAGACCAGGCACTGAAGCTTTCTTT.